This T cell receptor (beta chain) emerged from a study of shared clonotypes between healthy human individuals. General study points: The study's rarefaction showed incomplete sorted-subset sequencing despite large depth. Only blood was sampled, and tissue TCR repertoires likely differ from blood ones.

CDR1 is MNHEY and CDR2 is SVGAGI in the germline V gene. The CDR3 has 12 amino acids. V was trimmed by 6 bases and J by 15 bases, leaving 17 bases between them. An even split of each subset's genomic DNA across several immunoSEQ plates was performed. The table came from immunoSEQ multiplex PCR; TCRdb's copy has only in-frame clones and leaves some out. This table holds some 2.1 million clones, roughly 93% found once. CD45RO-negative, CCR7-selected cells formed the naive CD8 fraction, which excluded terminally differentiated effector memory CD45RA+ cells. Note on this clone: Its antigen is still unknown.

The genes are TRBV6-5 and TRBJ2-2; D is possibly TRBD1 or TRBD2 (8 bases each). The specimen sequenced was naive CD8+ T cells from PBMCs. The sequence was collected from a man younger than 35 in good health. Some clones in this sample may be carry-over from other donors' samples. The CDR3 nucleotides are TGTGCCAGCAGCCCCAGGGGGCGGGGGGTGTTTTTT. This encodes CASSPRGRGVFF.